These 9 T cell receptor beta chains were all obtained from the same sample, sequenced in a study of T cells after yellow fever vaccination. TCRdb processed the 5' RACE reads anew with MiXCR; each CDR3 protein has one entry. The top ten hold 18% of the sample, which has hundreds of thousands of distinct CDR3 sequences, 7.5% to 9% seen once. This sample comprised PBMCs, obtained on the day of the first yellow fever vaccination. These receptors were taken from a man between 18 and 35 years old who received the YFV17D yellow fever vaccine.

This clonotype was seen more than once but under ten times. CDR3 sequence reads: CSAWRRAEAFF. The CDR3 DNA sequence: TGCAGTGCTTGGAGGAGAGCTGAAGCTTTCTTT. The V and J genes are TRBV20-1 and TRBJ1-1; D gene uncertain. Per germline, CDR1 DFQATT and CDR2 SNEGSKA (reference sequence). V lost 5 bases to trimming and J lost 6 bases, with 10 bases between them. The CDR3 totals 11 residues.

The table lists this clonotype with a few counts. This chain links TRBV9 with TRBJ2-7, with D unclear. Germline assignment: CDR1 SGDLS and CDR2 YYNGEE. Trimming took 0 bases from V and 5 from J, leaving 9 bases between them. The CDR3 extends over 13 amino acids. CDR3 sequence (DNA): TGTGCCAGCAGCGTAGAGAAGGAAAACGAGCAGTACGTC. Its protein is CASSVEKENEQYV.

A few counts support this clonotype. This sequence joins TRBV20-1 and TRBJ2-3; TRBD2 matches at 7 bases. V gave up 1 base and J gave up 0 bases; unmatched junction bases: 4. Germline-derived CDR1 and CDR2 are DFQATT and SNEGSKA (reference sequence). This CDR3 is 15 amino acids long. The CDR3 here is CSARGRRGSTDTQYF. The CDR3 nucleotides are TGCAGTGCTAGAGGTCGGCGGGGGAGCACAGATACGCAGTATTTT.

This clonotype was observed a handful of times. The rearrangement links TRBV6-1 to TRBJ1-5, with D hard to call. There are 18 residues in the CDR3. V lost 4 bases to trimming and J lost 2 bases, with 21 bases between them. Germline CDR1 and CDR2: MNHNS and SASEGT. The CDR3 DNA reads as TGTGCCAGCAGTGGGGGAGGTAAAGAGGGTCGCGGCAATCAGCCCCAGCATTTT. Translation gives CASSGGGKEGRGNQPQHF.

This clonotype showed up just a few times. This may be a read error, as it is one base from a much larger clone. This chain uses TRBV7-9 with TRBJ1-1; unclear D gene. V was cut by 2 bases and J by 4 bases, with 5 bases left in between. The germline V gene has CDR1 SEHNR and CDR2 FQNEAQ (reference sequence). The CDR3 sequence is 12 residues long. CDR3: CASSLYATEAFF. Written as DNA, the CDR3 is TGTGCCAGCAGCTTATATGCCACTGAAGCTTTCTTT.

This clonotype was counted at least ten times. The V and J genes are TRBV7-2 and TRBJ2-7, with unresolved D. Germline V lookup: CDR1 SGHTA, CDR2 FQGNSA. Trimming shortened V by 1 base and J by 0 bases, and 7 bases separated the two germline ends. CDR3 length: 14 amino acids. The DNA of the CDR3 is TGTGCCAGCAGCTTAGGAGTAGGCTCCTACGAGCAGTACTTC. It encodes CASSLGVGSYEQYF.

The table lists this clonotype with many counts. CDR3 DNA sequence: TGCAGCGTTGGTCGGTCCACAGATACGCAGTATTTT. It is translated as CSVGRSTDTQYF. The chain is built from TRBV29-1 and TRBJ2-3; D remains ambiguous. This CDR3 has 12 residues. V was pared by 4 bases and J by 2 bases, with 7 bases between. CDR1 and CDR2 (germline): SQVTM, ANQGSEA.

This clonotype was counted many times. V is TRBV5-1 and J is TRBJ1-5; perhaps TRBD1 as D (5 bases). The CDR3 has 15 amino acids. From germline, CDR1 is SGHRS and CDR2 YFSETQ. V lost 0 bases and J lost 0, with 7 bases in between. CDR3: CASSLGQNSNQPQHF. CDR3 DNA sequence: TGCGCCAGCAGCTTGGGACAGAATAGCAATCAGCCCCAGCATTTT. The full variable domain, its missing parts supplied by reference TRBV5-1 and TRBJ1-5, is KAGVTQTPRYLIKTRGQQVTLSCSPISGHRSVSWYQQTPGQGLQFLFEYFSETQRNKGNFPGRFSGRQFSNSRSEMNVSTLELGDSALYLCASSLGQNSNQPQHFGDGTRLSIL.

The CDR3 sequence: CASSLRGTLYNEQFF. Here the CDR3 DNA reads TGTGCCAGCAGTTTACGGGGGACCCTATACAATGAGCAGTTCTTC. This rearrangement joins TRBV27 to TRBJ2-1; tentative D call: TRBD2 (6 bases). V was cut by 2 bases and J by 4 bases, with 12 bases left in between. The germline gives CDR1 MNHEY, CDR2 SMNVEV (reference sequence). The CDR3 has 15 amino acids.